This T cell receptor (beta chain) was sequenced in a study of cytomegalovirus exposure and HLA in healthy donors. Study overall: HLA-typed donors contributed some 85 million unique TCRs, which were held in an early data release.

Primers for the PCR totalled 60 Vbeta and 13 Jbeta. TCRdb's table, derived via immunoSEQ multiplex PCR, lists solely in-frame clones and lacks some. In the table there are under 200,000 clones, around 84% of which are singletons. Notes on the study in general: In a later analysis, parvovirus B19, influenza, CMV and Epstein-Barr virus appeared linked to several top co-occurrence clusters. The classifier reportedly diagnosed cytomegalovirus status with high sensitivity and specificity.

In regard to this clone: Its antigen is as yet unknown.

Sequenced sample: PBMCs. This sequence was found in a male donor in good health and CMV-seropositive.

CDR3 in DNA: TGCGCCAGCAGACTAGCGGGAGGGATAGATACGCAGTATTTT. Protein: CASRLAGGIDTQYF. J is TRBJ2-3 and V is TRBV10-2; 13 bases match TRBD2. The CDR3 is 14 residues long. The germline gives CDR1 WSHSY, CDR2 SAAADI. With 6 bases clipped from V and 5 bases from J, the junction kept 2 bases outside the gene matches.